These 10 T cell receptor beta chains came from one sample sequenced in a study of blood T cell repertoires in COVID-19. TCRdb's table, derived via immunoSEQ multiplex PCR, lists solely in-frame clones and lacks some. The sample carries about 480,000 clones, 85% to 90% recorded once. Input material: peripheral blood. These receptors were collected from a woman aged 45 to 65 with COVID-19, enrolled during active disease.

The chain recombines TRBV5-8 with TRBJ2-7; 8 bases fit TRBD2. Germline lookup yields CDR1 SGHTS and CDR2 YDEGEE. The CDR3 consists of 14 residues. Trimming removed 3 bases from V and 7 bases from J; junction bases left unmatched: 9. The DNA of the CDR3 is TGTGCCAGCAGCTCGGGCGGGGGGCCTTGGGAGCAGTACTTC. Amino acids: CASSSGGGPWEQYF.

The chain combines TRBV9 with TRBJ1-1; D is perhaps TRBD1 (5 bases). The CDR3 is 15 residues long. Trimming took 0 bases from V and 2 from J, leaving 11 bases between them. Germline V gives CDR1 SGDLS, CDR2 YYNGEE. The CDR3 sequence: CASSVESGDNTEAFF. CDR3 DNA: TGTGCCAGCAGCGTAGAATCGGGGGATAACACTGAAGCTTTCTTT.

The CDR3 is CASSPRPRGTDTQYF. The CDR3 bases are TGTGCCAGCTCACCCCGTCCCAGGGGCACAGATACGCAGTATTTT. This rearrangement joins TRBV18 to TRBJ2-3; a possible D gene is TRBD1 (5 bases). Trimming removed 3 bases at V and 1 base at J, with 11 bases between. Germline assignment: CDR1 KGHSH and CDR2 LQKENI. The CDR3 covers 15 residues.

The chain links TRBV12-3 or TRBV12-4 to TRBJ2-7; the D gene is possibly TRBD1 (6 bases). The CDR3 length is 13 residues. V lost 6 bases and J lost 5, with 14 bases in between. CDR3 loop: CASRLDRRDEQYF. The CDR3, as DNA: TGTGCCAGCAGACTAGACAGGCGGGACGAGCAGTACTTC.

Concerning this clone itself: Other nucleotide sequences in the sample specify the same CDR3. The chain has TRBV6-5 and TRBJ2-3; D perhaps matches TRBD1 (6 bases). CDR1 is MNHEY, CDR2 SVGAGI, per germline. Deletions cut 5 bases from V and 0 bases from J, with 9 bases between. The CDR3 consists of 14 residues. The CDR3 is CASSLDRSTDTQYF. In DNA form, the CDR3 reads TGTGCCAGCAGTCTCGACAGGAGCACAGATACGCAGTATTTT.

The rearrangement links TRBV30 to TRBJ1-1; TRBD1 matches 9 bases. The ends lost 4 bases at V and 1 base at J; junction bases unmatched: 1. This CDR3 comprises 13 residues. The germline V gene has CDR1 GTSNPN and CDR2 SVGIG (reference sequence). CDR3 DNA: TGTGCCTGGAAGACAGGGGGGAACACTGAAGCTTTCTTT. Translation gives CAWKTGGNTEAFF.

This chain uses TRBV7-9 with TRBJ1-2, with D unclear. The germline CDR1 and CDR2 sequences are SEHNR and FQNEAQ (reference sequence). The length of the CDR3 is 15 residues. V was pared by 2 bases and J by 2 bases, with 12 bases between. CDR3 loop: CASSLWLAQNYGYTF. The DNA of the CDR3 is TGTGCCAGCAGCTTATGGTTAGCTCAAAACTATGGCTACACCTTC. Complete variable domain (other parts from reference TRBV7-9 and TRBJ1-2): DTGVSQNPRHKITKRGQNVTFRCDPISEHNRLYWYRQTLGQGPEFLTYFQNEAQLEKSRLLSDRFSAERPKGSFSTLEIQRTEQGDSAMYLCASSLWLAQNYGYTFGSGTRLTVV.

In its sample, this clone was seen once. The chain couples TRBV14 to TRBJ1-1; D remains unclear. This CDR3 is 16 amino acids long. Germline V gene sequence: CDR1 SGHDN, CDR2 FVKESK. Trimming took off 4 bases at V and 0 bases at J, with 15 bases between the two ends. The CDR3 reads CASSPRGLGLNTEAFF. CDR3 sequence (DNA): TGTGCCAGCAGCCCGAGAGGGTTAGGCTTGAACACTGAAGCTTTCTTT.

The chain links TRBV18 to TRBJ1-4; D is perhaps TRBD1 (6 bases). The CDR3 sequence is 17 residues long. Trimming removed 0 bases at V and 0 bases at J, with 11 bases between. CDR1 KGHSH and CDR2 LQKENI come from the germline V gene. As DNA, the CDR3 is TGTGCCAGCTCACCACCCCAGGGGATTGCAACTAATGAAAAACTGTTTTTT. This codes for CASSPPQGIATNEKLFF.

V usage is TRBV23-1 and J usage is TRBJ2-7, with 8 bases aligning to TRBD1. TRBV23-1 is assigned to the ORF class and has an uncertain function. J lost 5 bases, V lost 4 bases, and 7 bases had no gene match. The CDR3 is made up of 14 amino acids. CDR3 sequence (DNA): TGCGCCAGCAGTCCCGGACAGGGTCATCACGAGCAGTACTTC. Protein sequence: CASSPGQGHHEQYF.